What follows are 14 T cell receptor beta chains derived from one specimen sequenced in a study of cytomegalovirus exposure and HLA in healthy donors. PCR involved 60 Vbeta and 13 Jbeta primers. Some clones are missing from TCRdb's copy, which holds only in-frame ones; the method was immunoSEQ multiplex PCR. This table has roughly 180,000 clones, about 79% appearing once. Specimen: PBMCs. The receptors derive from a man aged 45-65 years in good health and CMV-seropositive.

This clone was observed a few times. Here the CDR3 reads CASSQRGEQETQYF. CDR3 bases: TGTGCCAGCAGCCAGCGGGGGGAACAAGAGACCCAGTACTTC. The chain is built from TRBV4-2 and TRBJ2-5, with 8 bases matching TRBD2. CDR3 length: 14 amino acids. After removal of 3 bases from V and 2 bases from J, the junction contained 2 bases not matched to a gene. CDR1 is LGHNA, CDR2 YNFKEQ, per germline.

This clone was seen a few times. The CDR3 spells CASSDAGGSTEAFF. DNA for the CDR3: TGTGCCAGCAGTGACGCAGGGGGATCCACTGAAGCTTTCTTT. The chain joins TRBV6-5 to TRBJ1-1, with 7 bases lining up with TRBD1. Germline V gene data show CDR1 as MNHEY and CDR2 as SVGAGI. Unmatched junction bases numbered 7, after V lost 5 bases and J lost 4 bases. This CDR3 spans 14 amino acids.

The chain carries TRBV5-4 and TRBJ2-5, with a tentative D call TRBD2 (5 bases). V dropped 4 bases and J dropped 5 bases, with 18 bases sitting between them. CDR1 and CDR2 (germline): SGHNT, YYREEE (reference sequence). The CDR3 runs 15 residues. CDR3 sequence reads: CASSPPGGLRETQYF. CDR3 nucleotides: TGTGCCAGCAGCCCCCCGGGCGGGCTACGGGAGACCCAGTACTTC.

V and J are TRBV7-9 and TRBJ1-1; D call uncertain. Germline V gives CDR1 SEHNR, CDR2 FQNEAQ (reference sequence). This CDR3 has 14 residues. V lost 3 bases to trimming and J lost 6 bases, with 14 bases between them. Here the CDR3 DNA reads TGTGCCAGCAGCTTTGAGGGCTTTAGCGCTGAAGCTTTCTTT. Protein: CASSFEGFSAEAFF.

This rearrangement joins TRBV21-1 to TRBJ2-3; the table calls TRBD2, which could not be checked here. TRBV21-1 is assigned pseudogene status. The CDR3 is made up of 15 amino acids. Here the CDR3 reads CASSLAGGPTDTQYF. CDR3 DNA: TGTGCCAGCAGCCTAGCGGGGGGTCCGACAGATACGCAGTATTTT.

The sample holds a few counts of this clone. The chain recombines TRBV19 with TRBJ2-5, with 7 positions matching TRBD2. Trimming removed 1 base from V and 2 bases from J; junction bases left unmatched: 7. The V gene's germline CDR1 is LNHDA and CDR2 SQIVND (reference sequence). This CDR3 region has 16 residues. CDR3: CASSIATGRGQETQYF. Here the CDR3 DNA reads TGTGCCAGTAGTATAGCTACGGGGAGGGGACAAGAGACCCAGTACTTC.

The J gene is TRBJ1-4, the V gene TRBV5-4, with D perhaps matching TRBD1 (6 bases). Trimming stripped 4 bases from V and 8 bases from J, with 15 bases between. CDR3 size: 14 residues. CDR1 and CDR2 from the germline V gene are SGHNT and YYREEE (reference sequence). The CDR3 is CASSTPGGDEKLFF. The CDR3 DNA reads as TGTGCCAGCAGCACCCCGGGGGGCGACGAAAAACTGTTTTTT.

The chain employs TRBV30 and TRBJ2-2; D uncertain. The CDR3 is 11 residues long. The V gene lost 3 bases and the J gene lost 9 bases, with 8 bases spanning the gap. Germline assignment: CDR1 GTSNPN and CDR2 SVGIG (reference sequence). The CDR3, as DNA: TGTGCCTGGAGAAGCCCGCGGGAGCTGTTTTTT. It specifies CAWRSPRELFF.

This clone was detected once. V usage is TRBV10-3 and J usage is TRBJ1-2; D may be TRBD1 (5 bases). V lost 3 bases and J lost 6, with 8 bases in between. CDR3 length equals 12 residues. Germline CDR1 reads ENHRY; CDR2 reads SYGVKD. Written as DNA, the CDR3 is TGTGCCATCAGTGACAGGGTGGATGGCTACACCTTC. Translation gives CAISDRVDGYTF.

This clone was picked up a small number of times. J is TRBJ1-1 and V is TRBV30, with TRBD1 as a possible D gene (5 bases). This CDR3 comprises 13 residues. Trimming left V 3 bases short and J 0 bases short, with 8 bases between. The V gene's germline CDR1 is GTSNPN and CDR2 SVGIG (reference sequence). The CDR3 DNA reads TGTGCCTGGAGCGGAGGGGTGAACACTGAAGCTTTCTTT. This translates into CAWSGGVNTEAFF.

V is TRBV30 and J is TRBJ2-4; weak D call: TRBD1 (6 bases). V was clipped by 2 bases and J by 8 bases, with 19 bases between them. Looked up from germline, CDR1 is GTSNPN and CDR2 is SVGIG (reference sequence). This CDR3 region has 15 residues. Here the CDR3 DNA reads TGTGCCTGGAGTACCTACACAGGGTATGGGGACATTCAGTACTTC. This sequence encodes CAWSTYTGYGDIQYF.

This chain links TRBV6-4 with TRBJ1-2, with D perhaps matching TRBD1 (5 bases). This CDR3 comprises 14 residues. Germline CDR1 is MRHNA and CDR2 is SNTAGT. Trimming removed 3 bases at V and 7 bases at J, with 15 bases between. CDR3 nucleotide sequence: TGTGCCAGCAGTGATACAAGCGGGACGGGTGGCTACACCTTC. This encodes CASSDTSGTGGYTF.

The chain has TRBV5-1 and TRBJ2-1, with D uncertain. Germline values: CDR1 SGHRS, CDR2 YFSETQ. The CDR3 covers 11 residues. V was trimmed by 4 bases and J by 4 bases, leaving 3 bases between them. DNA of the CDR3: TGCGCCAGCAGCCTATACAATGAGCAGTTCTTC. This translates into CASSLYNEQFF.

The genes are TRBV27 and TRBJ2-5; the match to TRBD1 covers 8 bases. Germline V gene lookup returns CDR1 MNHEY and CDR2 SMNVEV (reference sequence). V shed 5 bases, J shed 2 bases, and the junction held 4 bases outside the gene matches. This CDR3 contains 14 residues. The CDR3 loop reads CASSPRTGQETQYF. CDR3 nucleotide sequence: TGTGCCAGCAGTCCTCGGACAGGGCAAGAGACCCAGTACTTC.